Sequencing of this TCR beta chain was carried out in a study of post-analysis software for immune sequencing data. Whole-study context: Several disease courses (relapsing-remitting, secondary progressive and progressive-relapsing) of multiple sclerosis were included.

The V gene's germline CDR1 is SGDLS and CDR2 YYNGEE. The V end was cut by 0 bases, the J end by 8 bases, with 11 bases between. The CDR3 spans 14 residues. Unique-molecular-identifier-tagged TCR beta cDNA libraries were used. TCRdb called the PCR reads again in MiXCR, with one record for every CDR3 protein. The sample yields approximately 260,000 distinct CDR3 sequences, less than 40% seen once. This clonotype has at least ten counts. The antigen is undetermined. Study-wide results and caveats: Patients carried roughly 5 TRBV segments more frequently than controls did, and TRBV5-6, TRBV5-1 and TRBV20-1 were among them.

The TCR sequence derives from a girl aged 5 to 17 with multiple sclerosis. Sequencing was done on a sample of blood. V is TRBV9 and J is TRBJ1-4; D not resolved. The CDR3 protein is CASSVEGGQEKLFF. For the CDR3, the DNA is TGTGCCAGCAGCGTAGAAGGAGGGCAGGAAAAACTGTTTTTT. The whole variable domain, filled in from reference TRBV9 and TRBJ1-4, reads DSGVTQTPKHLITATGQRVTLRCSPRSGDLSVYWYQQSLDQGLQFLIQYYNGEERAKGNILERFSAQQFPDLHSELNLSSLELGDSALYFCASSVEGGQEKLFFGSGTQLSVL.